This TCR beta chain was documented in a study of T cell changes during pregnancy in multiple sclerosis. Trimming pared 0 bases from V and 1 base from J, leaving 5 bases between. CDR1 is SGHRS, CDR2 YFSETQ, per germline. This CDR3 is built from 13 residues. TCRdb's table, derived via immunoSEQ multiplex PCR, lists solely in-frame clones and lacks some. The data show 60,000 to 90,000 clones, around nine tenths seen once. The starting material was peripheral blood, obtained before pregnancy. The V gene is TRBV5-1, the J gene TRBJ2-7; D is uncertain. This receptor was obtained from a female donor with multiple sclerosis, enrolled in a pregnancy study. In DNA, the CDR3 is TGCGCCAGCAGCTTGGTCCAATCCTACGAGCAGTACTTC. Translated, it gives CASSLVQSYEQYF.